Sequencing of this T cell receptor beta chain was carried out in a study of blood T cells in healthy people across ages. Study information: About one barcoded beta molecule per two T cells came from capture by template switching.

Each donor's blood draw was 7.5 to 10 milliliters of peripheral blood. The authors ran a second PCR of 7 to 11 cycles using a sample-barcoded 5' primer and a J-beta primer mix. Each cDNA was tagged by a template-switch adaptor containing 12 random nucleotides. TCRdb itself ran the 5' RACE reads through MiXCR, one entry per CDR3 protein. This sample has about 1.4 million distinct CDR3 sequences, with 55% to 75% found just once. This clonotype was seen only a few times. Specimen: blood. The clonotype originates from a man aged 18 to 29 in good health.

CDR3 sequence reads: CASSFSRDRGYGYTF. The CDR3 DNA is TGTGCCAGCAGCTTCTCCCGCGACAGAGGCTATGGCTACACCTTC. This chain links TRBV5-5 with TRBJ1-2, with D possibly TRBD1 on 5 matching bases. CDR3 length: 15 residues. The V gene's germline CDR1 is SGHKS and CDR2 YYEKEE (reference sequence). The V end was cut by 2 bases, the J end by 4 bases, with 15 bases between.